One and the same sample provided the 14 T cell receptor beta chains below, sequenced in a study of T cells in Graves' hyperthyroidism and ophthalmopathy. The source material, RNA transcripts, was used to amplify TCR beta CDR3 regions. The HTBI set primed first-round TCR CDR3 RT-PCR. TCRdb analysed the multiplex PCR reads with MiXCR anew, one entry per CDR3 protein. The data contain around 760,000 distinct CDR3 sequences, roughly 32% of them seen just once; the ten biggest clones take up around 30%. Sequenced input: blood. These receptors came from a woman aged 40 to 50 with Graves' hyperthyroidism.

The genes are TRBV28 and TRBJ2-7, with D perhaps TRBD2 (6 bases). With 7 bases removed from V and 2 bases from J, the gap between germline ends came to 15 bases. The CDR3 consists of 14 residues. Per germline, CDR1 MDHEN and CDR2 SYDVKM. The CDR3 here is CASNTGRETYEQYF. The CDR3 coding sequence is TGTGCCAGCAACACGGGACGGGAGACCTACGAGCAGTACTTC.

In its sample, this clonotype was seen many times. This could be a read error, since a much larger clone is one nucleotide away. CDR3 coding DNA: TGTGCCAGCAGTCGGACTGGGGCCAACGTCCTGACTTTC. This encodes CASSRTGANVLTF. The chain links TRBV7-9 to TRBJ2-6; the D is unclear. The V gene's germline CDR1 is SEHNR and CDR2 FQNEAQ (reference sequence). Trimming took off 6 bases at V and 2 bases at J, with 5 bases between the two ends. The CDR3 runs 13 residues.

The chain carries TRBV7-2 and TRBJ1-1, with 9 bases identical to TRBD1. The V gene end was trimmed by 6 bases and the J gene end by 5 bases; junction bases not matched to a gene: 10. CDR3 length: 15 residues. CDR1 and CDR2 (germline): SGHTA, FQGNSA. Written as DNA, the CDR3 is TGTGCCAGCAGAAAGACACAGGGGGCGCTGACTGAAGCTTTCTTT. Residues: CASRKTQGALTEAFF.

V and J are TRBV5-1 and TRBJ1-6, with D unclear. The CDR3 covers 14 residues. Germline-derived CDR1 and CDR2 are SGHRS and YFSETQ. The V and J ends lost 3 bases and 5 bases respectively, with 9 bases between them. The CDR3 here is CASSSDGDNSPLHF. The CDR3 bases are TGCGCCAGCAGCTCGGACGGAGATAATTCACCCCTCCACTTT.

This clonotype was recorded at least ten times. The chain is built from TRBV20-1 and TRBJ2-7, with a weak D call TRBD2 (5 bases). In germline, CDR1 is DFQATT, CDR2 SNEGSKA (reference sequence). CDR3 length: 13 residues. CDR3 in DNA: TGCAGCCTCTGGGCTGGAGGTATCTACGAGCAGTACTTC. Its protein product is CSLWAGGIYEQYF.

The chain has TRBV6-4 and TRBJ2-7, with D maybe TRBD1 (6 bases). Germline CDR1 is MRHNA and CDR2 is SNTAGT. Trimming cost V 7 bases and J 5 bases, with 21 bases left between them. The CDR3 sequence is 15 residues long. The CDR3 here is CASIGRGQGNNEQYF. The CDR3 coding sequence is TGTGCCAGCATCGGACGGGGTCAGGGGAATAACGAGCAGTACTTC.

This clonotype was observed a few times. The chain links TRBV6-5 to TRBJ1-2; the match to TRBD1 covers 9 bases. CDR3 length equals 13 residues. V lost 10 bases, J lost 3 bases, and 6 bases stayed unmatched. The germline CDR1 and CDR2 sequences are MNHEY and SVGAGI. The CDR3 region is CAIRTGADYGYTF. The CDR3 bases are TGTGCCATCAGGACAGGGGCTGACTATGGCTACACCTTC.

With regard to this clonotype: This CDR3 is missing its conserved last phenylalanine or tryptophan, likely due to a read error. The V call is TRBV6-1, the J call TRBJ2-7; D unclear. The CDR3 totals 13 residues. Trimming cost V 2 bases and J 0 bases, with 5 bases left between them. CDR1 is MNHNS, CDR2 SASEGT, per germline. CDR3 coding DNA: TGTGCCAGCAGTGAACGCAACTCCTACGAGCAGTACCTC. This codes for CASSERNSYEQYL.

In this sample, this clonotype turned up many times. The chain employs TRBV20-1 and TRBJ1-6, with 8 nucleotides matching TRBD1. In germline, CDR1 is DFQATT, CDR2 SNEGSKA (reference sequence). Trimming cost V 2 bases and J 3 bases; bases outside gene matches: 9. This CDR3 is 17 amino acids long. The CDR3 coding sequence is TGCAGTGCTAGAACCAACGGACAGGGCATCTATAATTCACCCCTCCACTTT. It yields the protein CSARTNGQGIYNSPLHF.

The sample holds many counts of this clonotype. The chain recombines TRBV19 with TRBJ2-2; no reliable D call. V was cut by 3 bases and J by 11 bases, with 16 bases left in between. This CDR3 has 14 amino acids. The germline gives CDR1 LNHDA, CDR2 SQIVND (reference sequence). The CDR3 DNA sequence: TGTGCCAGTAGTATGGGCCCTTCCGAGCTCGAGCTGTTTTTT. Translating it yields CASSMGPSELELFF.

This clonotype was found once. CDR3 in DNA: TGTGCCAGCAGCTTAATGTTGGGGTACCAAGAGACCCAGTACTTC. It is translated as CASSLMLGYQETQYF. The genes are TRBV7-3 and TRBJ2-5; D remains unclear. The CDR3 runs to 15 residues. Trimming pared 1 base from V and 0 bases from J, leaving 9 bases between. Germline values: CDR1 SGHTA, CDR2 FQGTGA.

CDR3 DNA: TGTGCCAGCAGCGAGCAGGGGACGGACTATGGCTACACCTTC. It codes for CASSEQGTDYGYTF. The rearrangement joins TRBV7-6 to TRBJ1-2; D is perhaps TRBD1 (6 bases). Trimming removed 5 bases from V and 3 bases from J, with 13 bases in between. Germline V gene lookup returns CDR1 SGHVS and CDR2 FNYEAQ. The CDR3 length is 14 residues.

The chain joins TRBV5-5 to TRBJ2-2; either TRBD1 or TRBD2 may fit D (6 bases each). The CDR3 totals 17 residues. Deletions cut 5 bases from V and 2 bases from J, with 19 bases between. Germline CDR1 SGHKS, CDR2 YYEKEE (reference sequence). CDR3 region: CASRSPSTGGNTGELFF. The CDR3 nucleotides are TGTGCCAGCAGGTCTCCCTCGACCGGGGGCAACACCGGGGAGCTGTTTTTT.

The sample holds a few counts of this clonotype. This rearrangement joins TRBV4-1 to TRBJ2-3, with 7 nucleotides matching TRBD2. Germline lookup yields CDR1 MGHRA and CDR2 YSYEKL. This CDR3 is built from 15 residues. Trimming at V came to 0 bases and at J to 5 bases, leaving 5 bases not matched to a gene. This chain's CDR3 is CASSQEAGTVDTQYF. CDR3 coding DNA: TGCGCCAGCAGCCAAGAAGCGGGAACGGTAGATACGCAGTATTTT.